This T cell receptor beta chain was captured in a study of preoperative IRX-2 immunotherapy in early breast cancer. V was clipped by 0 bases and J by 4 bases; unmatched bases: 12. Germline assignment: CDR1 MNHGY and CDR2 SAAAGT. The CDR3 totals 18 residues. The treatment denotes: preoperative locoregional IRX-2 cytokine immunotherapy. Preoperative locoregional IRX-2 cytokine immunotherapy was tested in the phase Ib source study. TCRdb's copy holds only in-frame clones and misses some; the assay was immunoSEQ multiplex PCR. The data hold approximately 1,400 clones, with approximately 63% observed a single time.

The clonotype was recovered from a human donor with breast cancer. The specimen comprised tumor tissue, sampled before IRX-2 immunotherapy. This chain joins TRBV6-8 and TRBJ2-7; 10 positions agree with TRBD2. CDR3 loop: CASSYSTPLAGQGYEQYF. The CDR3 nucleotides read TGTGCCAGCAGTTACTCCACCCCACTAGCGGGACAAGGGTACGAGCAGTACTTC.